The 20 T cell receptor beta chains given below trace back to one sample, sequenced in a study of OX40 agonist ivuxolimab in advanced cancers. Sequencing used immunoSEQ multiplex PCR; TCRdb keeps in-frame clones, though not all of them. This table has more than 15,000 clones, approximately 82% appearing once. This material consisted of CD4+ or CD8+ T cells sorted from blood, taken in a trial of the OX40 agonist ivuxolimab. The origin of the receptors is an adult with an advanced solid tumor such as melanoma, head and neck, liver or kidney cancer.

V and J are TRBV27 and TRBJ1-4, with 7 bases lining up with TRBD1. V lost 5 bases, J lost 4 bases, and 4 bases stayed unmatched. Per the germline V gene, CDR1 is MNHEY and CDR2 is SMNVEV (reference sequence). There are 14 residues in the CDR3. CDR3 coding DNA: TGTGCCAGCAGTCTCAACAGGGGTAATGAAAAACTGTTTTTT. It encodes CASSLNRGNEKLFF.

The rearrangement joins TRBV9 to TRBJ2-7, with TRBD2 matching over 8 bases. The germline V gene encodes CDR1 SGDLS and CDR2 YYNGEE. The CDR3 consists of 20 residues. Germline trimming cut 3 bases from V and 7 bases from J; bases unmatched to any gene: 27. DNA of the CDR3: TGTGCCAGCAGCGACTCTAGCGGGTCTTTTGTCCTAAATTCCCTACGAGAGCAGTACTTC. This encodes CASSDSSGSFVLNSLREQYF.

The genes are TRBV6-5 and TRBJ1-5, with D perhaps TRBD1 (6 bases). Germline CDR1 MNHEY, CDR2 SVGAGI. The CDR3 is 13 amino acids. V was shortened by 5 bases and J by 7 bases, with 12 bases between the two germline ends. CDR3 coding DNA: TGTGCCAGCAGTCTGCAACAGGGCCAGCCCCAGCATTTT. Translation: CASSLQQGQPQHF.

The CDR3 region has the DNA TGTGCCAGCAGCTTAGCGCGGGAGGACCGGGCTCAGTACTTC. It translates to CASSLAREDRAQYF. The chain recombines TRBV11-3 with TRBJ2-5, with 8 bases aligning to TRBD2. J was trimmed by 11 bases and V by 1 base; bases with no gene match: 9. The germline V gene has CDR1 SGHNT and CDR2 YENEEA. The CDR3 consists of 14 residues. The variable domain in full, completed from reference TRBV11-3 and TRBJ2-5, reads EAGVVQSPRYKIIEKKQPVAFWCNPISGHNTLYWYLQNLGQGPELLIRYENEEAVDDSQLPKDRFSAERLKGVDSTLKIQPAELGDSAVYLCASSLAREDRAQYFGPGTRLLVL.

This clone appeared a few times. The J gene is TRBJ2-4, the V gene TRBV2; TRBD1 might be the D (6 bases). The CDR3 is 13 amino acids. Germline loops: CDR1 SNHLY, CDR2 FYNNEI. Trimming shortened V by 3 bases and J by 9 bases, and 12 bases separated the two germline ends. In nucleotides, the CDR3 is TGTGCCAGCAGTGATGTTGGGGGCACCATTCAGTACTTC. Residues: CASSDVGGTIQYF.

V gene TRBV27 combines with J gene TRBJ2-6; 12 bases agree with TRBD1. CDR3 length: 18 residues. Trimming took 6 bases from V and 4 from J; bases not matched to a gene: 10. In germline, CDR1 is MNHEY, CDR2 SMNVEV (reference sequence). The CDR3, as DNA: TGTGCCAGCAGGAAACCGGGACAGGGGGCGTCAGGGGCCAACGTCCTGACTTTC. This gives the protein CASRKPGQGASGANVLTF.

This clone turned up a few times. This chain links TRBV18 with TRBJ1-1, with a tentative D call TRBD1 (5 bases). Between the trimmed V and J ends, which lost 6 bases and 7 bases, there was a span of 9 bases. Germline lookup yields CDR1 KGHSH and CDR2 LQKENI. This CDR3 has 11 residues. CDR3 in amino acids: CASSLGGEAFF. CDR3 nucleotides: TGTGCCAGCTCCTTGGGGGGTGAAGCTTTCTTT.

This rearrangement joins TRBV7-6 to TRBJ2-1; the D gene is possibly TRBD2 (6 bases). Germline-derived CDR1 and CDR2 are SGHVS and FNYEAQ. The CDR3 is 13 amino acids. V lost 4 bases and J lost 3, with 7 bases in between. CDR3: CASSSGLYNEQFF. The CDR3 DNA reads TGTGCCAGCAGCTCGGGACTCTACAATGAGCAGTTCTTC.

V usage is TRBV6-6 and J usage is TRBJ1-2, with D possibly being TRBD1 (5 bases). This CDR3 region has 12 residues. Trimming left V 6 bases short and J 8 bases short, with 13 bases between. Looked up from germline, CDR1 is MNHNY and CDR2 is SVGAGI (reference sequence). DNA of the CDR3: TGTGCCAGCAGGTCCCCCGAGGGGGGCTACACCTTC. This codes for CASRSPEGGYTF.

V and J are TRBV7-8 and TRBJ2-5; D might be TRBD1 or TRBD2, each matching 5 bases. Looked up from germline, CDR1 is SGHVS and CDR2 is FQNEAQ. The germline V and J ends were trimmed by 1 base and 5 bases, with 14 bases remaining between them. This CDR3 spans 15 amino acids. In DNA, the CDR3 is TGTGCCAGCAGCTTAGGGGTTGGGGGTGCCGAGACCCAGTACTTC. It encodes CASSLGVGGAETQYF.

The chain employs TRBV18 and TRBJ2-3, with 7 bases matching TRBD2. Germline V gene data show CDR1 as KGHSH and CDR2 as LQKENI. V lost 2 bases to trimming and J lost 4 bases; unmatched junction nucleotides: 9. The CDR3 sequence is 16 residues long. The CDR3 region is CASSPGGGRSADTQYF. CDR3 bases: TGTGCCAGCTCACCAGGTGGCGGGAGATCTGCAGATACGCAGTATTTT.

V gene TRBV27 combines with J gene TRBJ1-3; no clear D. Germline loops: CDR1 MNHEY, CDR2 SMNVEV (reference sequence). The CDR3 loop spans 16 amino acids. V dropped 6 bases and J dropped 0 bases, with 15 bases sitting between them. The CDR3 here is CASSKGGTTSGNTIYF. The CDR3 DNA reads as TGTGCCAGCAGCAAGGGAGGCACAACCTCTGGAAACACCATATATTTT.

V and J are TRBV30 and TRBJ1-1; D is perhaps TRBD1 (6 bases). The CDR3 sequence is 19 residues long. With 0 bases removed from V and 1 base from J, the gap between germline ends came to 24 bases. The V gene's germline CDR1 is GTSNPN and CDR2 SVGIG (reference sequence). CDR3 amino acids: CAWSVLKLNLGGQNTEAFF. The CDR3, as DNA: TGTGCCTGGAGTGTACTTAAGTTAAACCTGGGGGGGCAGAACACTGAAGCTTTCTTT.

V and J are TRBV11-2 and TRBJ2-5, with TRBD2 matching 11 bases. Looked up from germline, CDR1 is SGHAT and CDR2 is FQNNGV. The CDR3 length is 15 residues. The V segment lost 7 bases and the J segment 2 bases; nucleotides outside the gene matches: 6. CDR3 in amino acids: CASILGLAVQETQYF. For the CDR3, the DNA is TGTGCCAGCATCCTGGGACTAGCGGTACAAGAGACCCAGTACTTC.

The chain employs TRBV10-1 and TRBJ2-3; D gene ambiguous. This CDR3 spans 14 amino acids. The V and J ends lost 5 bases and 1 base respectively, with 10 bases between them. Germline CDR1 and CDR2: WNHNN and SYGVQD (reference sequence). Here the CDR3 DNA reads TGCGCCAGCAGTAGTAGTGGTGGCACAGATACGCAGTATTTT. It encodes CASSSSGGTDTQYF.

V is TRBV28 and J is TRBJ2-3; TRBD2 matches 13 bases. The CDR3 consists of 15 residues. The junction had 9 bases not matched to a gene; V was cut back by 6 bases and J by 9 bases. CDR1 and CDR2 (germline): MDHEN, SYDVKM. The CDR3, as DNA: TGTGCCAGCAGCCGGACTAGCGGGAGTTTGGGCACGCAGTATTTT. Protein: CASSRTSGSLGTQYF.

The chain carries TRBV7-3 and TRBJ2-5, with D perhaps matching TRBD1 (7 bases). The CDR3 has 14 residues. The germline V and J ends were trimmed by 5 bases and 4 bases, with 14 bases remaining between them. Germline V gives CDR1 SGHTA, CDR2 FQGTGA. For the CDR3, the DNA is TGTGCCAGCAGCCCAGGGGGGCAGCCAGAGACCCAGTACTTC. Protein product: CASSPGGQPETQYF.

Only one count was recorded for this clone. The V and J genes are TRBV28 and TRBJ1-5, with TRBD1 matching over 9 bases. The CDR3 is 15 residues long. CDR1 MDHEN and CDR2 SYDVKM come from the germline V gene. The J segment lost 2 bases and the V segment lost 6 bases, leaving 5 bases of the junction unmatched. The CDR3 region is CASRWGQGGNQPQHF. CDR3 DNA sequence: TGTGCCAGCAGATGGGGACAGGGCGGCAATCAGCCCCAGCATTTT.

The rearrangement links TRBV9 to TRBJ2-5; 9 bases match TRBD1. With 4 bases clipped from V and 5 bases from J, the junction kept 3 bases outside the gene matches. The CDR3 totals 13 residues. Germline CDR1 reads SGDLS; CDR2 reads YYNGEE. In DNA form, the CDR3 reads TGTGCCAGCAGCAGAACAGGGGGCGAGACCCAGTACTTC. Its translation is CASSRTGGETQYF.

The CDR3 loop is CASSSGVQPQHF. In DNA form, the CDR3 reads TGTGCCAGCAGCTCCGGGGTTCAGCCCCAGCATTTT. V is TRBV5-8 and J is TRBJ1-5; D not resolved. Trimming removed 3 bases at V and 6 bases at J, with 7 bases between. CDR1 and CDR2 from the germline V gene are SGHTS and YDEGEE. There are 12 residues in the CDR3.